The 30 T cell receptor beta chains listed next were all sequenced from one sample in a study of cytomegalovirus exposure and HLA in healthy donors. The PCR employed 60 Vbeta primers together with 13 Jbeta primers. Produced via immunoSEQ multiplex PCR; TCRdb's table is partial and in-frame only. This table has under 150,000 clones, approximately 79% appearing once. What was sequenced was PBMCs. These receptors all stem from a male donor in good health and CMV-seronegative.

The chain employs TRBV5-6 and TRBJ2-6, with a tentative D call TRBD1 (5 bases). There are 15 residues in the CDR3. The ends were cut back, 5 bases at V and 0 bases at J, with 9 bases in the middle. Germline V gene lookup returns CDR1 SGHDT and CDR2 YYEEEE. The CDR3 reads CASRVGPSGANVLTF. The CDR3 DNA sequence: TGTGCCAGCAGAGTGGGGCCCTCTGGGGCCAACGTCCTGACTTTC.

This sequence joins TRBV7-9 and TRBJ2-5, with TRBD2 identical over 7 bases. Trimming at V came to 5 bases and at J to 2 bases, leaving 11 bases not matched to a gene. Germline V lookup: CDR1 SEHNR, CDR2 FQNEAQ (reference sequence). This CDR3 has 16 residues. CDR3 nucleotides: TGTGCCAGCAGCCCGCGGGGGAGGGCTTATCAAGAGACCCAGTACTTC. Residues: CASSPRGRAYQETQYF.

This sequence joins TRBV19 and TRBJ1-5; 8 bases match TRBD1. V gave up 5 bases and J gave up 4 bases; unmatched junction bases: 10. The CDR3 has 16 residues. The germline CDR1 and CDR2 sequences are LNHDA and SQIVND (reference sequence). In nucleotides, the CDR3 is TGTGCCAGTAGTCCCGACAGGGGAGGATGGAATCAGCCCCAGCATTTT. Translating it yields CASSPDRGGWNQPQHF.

This clone was counted between two and nine times. The chain is built from TRBV19 and TRBJ1-5, with D perhaps matching TRBD1 (5 bases). The CDR3 is made up of 14 amino acids. V lost 5 bases and J lost 4, with 12 bases in between. Per the germline V gene, CDR1 is LNHDA and CDR2 is SQIVND (reference sequence). The CDR3 DNA sequence: TGTGCCAGTAGTCCGAGACCAGGGAATCAGCCCCAGCATTTT. Translated: CASSPRPGNQPQHF. The full variable domain, in which reference TRBV19 and TRBJ1-5 provide the parts outside the CDR3, is DGGITQSPKYLFRKEGQNVTLSCEQNLNHDAMYWYRQDPGQGLRLIYYSQIVNDFQKGDIAEGYSVSREKKESFPLTVTSAQKNPTAFYLCASSPRPGNQPQHFGDGTRLSIL.

The chain uses TRBV29-1 and TRBJ2-7, with 11 bases fitting TRBD1. Trimming removed 4 bases from V and 6 bases from J; junction bases left unmatched: 2. Germline V gives CDR1 SQVTM, CDR2 ANQGSEA. This CDR3 is 12 amino acids long. This CDR3 is CSVGGTGGEQYF. The CDR3 DNA reads TGCAGCGTTGGGGGGACAGGGGGCGAGCAGTACTTC.

The chain has TRBV2 and TRBJ2-7, with 7 bases lining up with TRBD1. The CDR3 consists of 15 residues. V shed 4 bases and J 1 base; nucleotides not matched to a gene: 7. Germline V CDR1 and CDR2: SNHLY, FYNNEI. The CDR3 sequence: CASSAGGQTSYEQYF. The CDR3 nucleotides read TGTGCCAGCAGTGCAGGGGGACAGACGTCCTACGAGCAGTACTTC.

Here the CDR3 reads CATALSAGSETQYF. The DNA of the CDR3 is TGTGCCACCGCCCTTTCTGCAGGGTCTGAGACCCAGTACTTC. The chain recombines TRBV7-9 with TRBJ2-5; a possible D gene is TRBD1 (5 bases). V was clipped by 10 bases and J by 5 bases, with 20 bases between them. Germline V gives CDR1 SEHNR, CDR2 FQNEAQ (reference sequence). This CDR3 comprises 14 residues. The variable domain in full, with the rest retrieved from reference TRBV7-9 and TRBJ2-5, is DTGVSQNPRHKITKRGQNVTFRCDPISEHNRLYWYRQTLGQGPEFLTYFQNEAQLEKSRLLSDRFSAERPKGSFSTLEIQRTEQGDSAMYLCATALSAGSETQYFGPGTRLLVL.

This chain links TRBV7-8 with TRBJ1-6, with D maybe TRBD1 (6 bases). Per germline, CDR1 SGHVS and CDR2 FQNEAQ. Trimming shortened V by 1 base and J by 10 bases, and 11 bases separated the two germline ends. This CDR3 has 14 residues. CDR3 DNA sequence: TGTGCCAGCAGCTTAGTGGGACAAGGATCACCCCTCCACTTT. Its translation: CASSLVGQGSPLHF.

The V and J genes are TRBV6-1 and TRBJ1-6; D is unresolved. Germline CDR1 reads MNHNS; CDR2 reads SASEGT. V was pared by 1 base and J by 12 bases, with 13 bases between. The CDR3 contains 14 residues. The CDR3 DNA follows: TGTGCCAGCAGTGAAGATCCGCTACTCGGACCCCTCCACTTT. Its translation is CASSEDPLLGPLHF.

The V gene is TRBV5-1, the J gene TRBJ2-5; TRBD1 agrees at 10 bases. CDR3 length: 15 amino acids. CDR1 is SGHRS, CDR2 YFSETQ, per germline. With V trimmed by 4 bases and J by 3 bases, 6 bases remained unmatched. The CDR3 DNA sequence: TGCGCCAGCAGCCACGGGACAGGGGTTGAAGAGACCCAGTACTTC. It is translated as CASSHGTGVEETQYF.

The J gene is TRBJ1-5, the V gene TRBV5-1, with TRBD1 identical over 8 bases. Germline CDR1 and CDR2: SGHRS and YFSETQ. The CDR3 contains 18 residues. V was pared by 5 bases and J by 2 bases, with 15 bases of the junction left unmatched. CDR3 DNA sequence: TGCGCCAGCAGTCAAGGGCCCTCAGGGGGCGCGGGCAATCAGCCCCAGCATTTT. It encodes CASSQGPSGGAGNQPQHF. Full variable domain (missing parts from reference TRBV5-1 and TRBJ1-5): KAGVTQTPRYLIKTRGQQVTLSCSPISGHRSVSWYQQTPGQGLQFLFEYFSETQRNKGNFPGRFSGRQFSNSRSEMNVSTLELGDSALYLCASSQGPSGGAGNQPQHFGDGTRLSIL.

This clone was recorded a few times. The gene calls are TRBV29-1 and TRBJ1-1; 7 bases line up with TRBD1. This CDR3 has 13 amino acids. CDR1 SQVTM and CDR2 ANQGSEA come from the germline V gene. V lost 6 bases to trimming and J lost 5 bases; unmatched junction nucleotides: 9. The CDR3 reads CSVFDRVGTEAFF. The CDR3 bases are TGCAGCGTCTTTGACAGGGTAGGAACTGAAGCTTTCTTT.

The CDR3 sequence: CASSLNQGGDEQFF. The DNA of the CDR3 is TGCGCCAGCAGCTTGAACCAGGGGGGTGATGAGCAGTTCTTC. The chain couples TRBV5-1 to TRBJ2-1, with TRBD1 as a possible D gene (7 bases). Trimming cost V 1 base and J 8 bases, with 13 bases left between them. The CDR3 has 14 amino acids. The germline V gene encodes CDR1 SGHRS and CDR2 YFSETQ.

This clone came up a few times. This chain links TRBV18 with TRBJ1-1; no clear D gene. The V end was cut by 2 bases, the J end by 4 bases, with 17 bases between. The CDR3 loop spans 16 amino acids. The germline CDR1 and CDR2 sequences are KGHSH and LQKENI. CDR3: CASSPASRSRGTEAFF. For the CDR3, the DNA is TGTGCCAGCTCACCAGCATCTAGGTCCCGGGGCACTGAAGCTTTCTTT.

The chain has TRBV2 and TRBJ1-4; no reliable D call. The CDR3 contains 14 residues. The germline V gene encodes CDR1 SNHLY and CDR2 FYNNEI. V lost 2 bases, J lost 5 bases, and 9 bases lay in between. CDR3 nucleotide sequence: TGTGCCAGCAGTGAAAGGCCAGGAAATGAAAAACTGTTTTTT. Its protein is CASSERPGNEKLFF.

The sample holds a few counts of this clone. Other DNA sequences in this sample translate to the same CDR3. The rearrangement links TRBV5-1 to TRBJ1-3; tentative D call: TRBD1 (5 bases). Trimming cost V 0 bases and J 0 bases, with 7 bases left between them. The V gene's germline CDR1 is SGHRS and CDR2 YFSETQ. The CDR3 runs to 15 residues. The CDR3: CASSLGTISGNTIYF. The CDR3 DNA sequence: TGCGCCAGCAGCTTGGGGACAATCTCTGGAAACACCATATATTTT.

The CDR3 DNA reads TGTGCCAGCTCACCCCTTGGGGACAGGAGCCTCGAGACCCAGTACTTC. Its protein is CASSPLGDRSLETQYF. The chain uses TRBV18 and TRBJ2-5; 8 nucleotides align to TRBD1. This CDR3 is 16 amino acids long. Trimming at V came to 3 bases and at J to 5 bases, leaving 11 bases not matched to a gene. CDR1 and CDR2 (germline): KGHSH, LQKENI.

The chain employs TRBV27 and TRBJ2-1, with D possibly being TRBD2 (6 bases). The germline V gene encodes CDR1 MNHEY and CDR2 SMNVEV (reference sequence). The CDR3 spans 12 residues. V lost 5 bases, J lost 10 bases, and 12 bases lay in between. Here the CDR3 reads CASSPGGVEQFF. The DNA of the CDR3 is TGTGCCAGCAGTCCTGGAGGGGTCGAGCAGTTCTTC.

This chain joins TRBV29-1 and TRBJ2-1; maybe TRBD1 (5 bases). Trimming took off 7 bases at V and 2 bases at J, with 9 bases between the two ends. CDR1 is SQVTM and CDR2 is ANQGSEA in the germline V gene. The CDR3 extends over 12 amino acids. Here the CDR3 reads CSDRTTYNEQFF. CDR3 nucleotide sequence: TGCAGCGATAGGACAACCTACAATGAGCAGTTCTTC.

This clone was detected a few times. This sequence joins TRBV6-6 and TRBJ1-1, with 9 positions matching TRBD1. V was pared by 5 bases and J by 5 bases, with 6 bases of the junction left unmatched. There are 14 residues in the CDR3. Germline V gene lookup returns CDR1 MNHNY and CDR2 SVGAGI (reference sequence). The chain's CDR3 is CASSTQGAGTEAFF. CDR3 DNA: TGTGCCAGCAGTACACAGGGGGCAGGAACTGAAGCTTTCTTT.

The chain is built from TRBV30 and TRBJ2-6, with D possibly TRBD2 on 5 matching bases. The CDR3 covers 14 residues. V was trimmed by 8 bases and J by 4 bases, leaving 15 bases between them. Per germline, CDR1 GTSNPN and CDR2 SVGIG (reference sequence). CDR3 bases: TGTGCCGGGGATCGGGAACCCGGGGCCAACGTCCTGACTTTC. Encoded protein: CAGDREPGANVLTF.

The gene calls are TRBV7-8 and TRBJ1-4, with D perhaps TRBD1 (6 bases). V dropped 2 bases and J dropped 3 bases, with 10 bases sitting between them. CDR3 length: 15 residues. Germline V lookup: CDR1 SGHVS, CDR2 FQNEAQ. The CDR3 sequence is CASSLRGGPNEKLFF. The DNA of the CDR3 is TGTGCCAGCAGCTTAAGGGGGGGGCCTAATGAAAAACTGTTTTTT. Complete variable domain (other parts from reference TRBV7-8 and TRBJ1-4): GAGVSQSPRYKVAKRGQDVALRCDPISGHVSLFWYQQALGQGPEFLTYFQNEAQLDKSGLPSDRFFAERPEGSVSTLKIQRTQQEDSAVYLCASSLRGGPNEKLFFGSGTQLSVL.

This sequence joins TRBV4-3 and TRBJ2-2; possible D gene TRBD2, 6 bases. Germline V gives CDR1 LGHNA, CDR2 YSLEER. The CDR3 is 14 residues long. Deletions cut 4 bases from V and 7 bases from J, with 13 bases between. This CDR3 reads CASSPGLPDGELFF. DNA of the CDR3: TGCGCCAGCAGCCCGGGACTCCCTGACGGGGAGCTGTTTTTT.

V usage is TRBV2 and J usage is TRBJ2-5, with a tentative D call TRBD2 (7 bases). V was pared by 5 bases and J by 9 bases, with 16 bases between. Looked up from germline, CDR1 is SNHLY and CDR2 is FYNNEI. The CDR3 sequence is 13 residues long. This CDR3 is CASSSGGPAAQYF. The DNA for the CDR3 is TGTGCCAGCAGTTCCGGGGGGCCCGCGGCCCAGTACTTC.

V and J are TRBV7-9 and TRBJ2-7; 8 nucleotides line up with TRBD1. This CDR3 contains 15 residues. V was pared by 4 bases and J by 3 bases, with 8 bases of the junction left unmatched. Germline CDR1 and CDR2: SEHNR and FQNEAQ (reference sequence). Here the CDR3 DNA reads TGTGCCAGCAGCTACCCCGGGACAGGACTCTACGAGCAGTACTTC. Translating it yields CASSYPGTGLYEQYF.

The chain employs TRBV20-1 and TRBJ2-5; D remains ambiguous. Germline lookup yields CDR1 DFQATT and CDR2 SNEGSKA (reference sequence). CDR3 length: 11 amino acids. V lost 6 bases and J 9 bases, leaving 14 bases between the germline ends. The CDR3 DNA sequence: TGCAGTGCCTACCGACCCCAGGCCCAGTACTTC. Amino acid sequence: CSAYRPQAQYF.

The V call is TRBV27, the J call TRBJ1-2, with 9 nucleotides matching TRBD1. Germline V CDR1 and CDR2: MNHEY, SMNVEV (reference sequence). The CDR3 has 13 residues. After removal of 6 bases from V and 8 bases from J, the junction contained 7 bases not matched to a gene. The CDR3 nucleotides are TGTGCCAGCAGGCCTACAGGGGGCGCGGGCTACACCTTC. This translates into CASRPTGGAGYTF.

This clone is classed as medium-sized. The chain couples TRBV7-8 to TRBJ2-7, with D perhaps TRBD1 (6 bases). CDR1 SGHVS and CDR2 FQNEAQ come from the germline V gene. V lost 5 bases and J 0 bases, leaving 11 bases between the germline ends. The CDR3 has 14 residues. In nucleotides, the CDR3 is TGTGCCAGCAGCGACCGGGACATCTCCTACGAGCAGTACTTC. This translates into CASSDRDISYEQYF.

V gene TRBV7-8 combines with J gene TRBJ2-3, with 9 bases identical to TRBD1. The CDR3 is made up of 16 amino acids. In germline, CDR1 is SGHVS, CDR2 FQNEAQ. V lost 5 bases, J lost 3 bases, and 9 bases stayed unmatched. The CDR3 loop is CASSRRQGGRTDTQYF. The CDR3 DNA reads as TGTGCCAGCAGCCGACGACAGGGGGGACGAACAGATACGCAGTATTTT.

The chain combines TRBV13 with TRBJ2-4, with D hard to call. The CDR3 is made up of 15 amino acids. Trimming removed 0 bases at V and 1 base at J, with 7 bases between. Germline V CDR1 and CDR2: PRHDT, FYEKMQ (reference sequence). CDR3 loop: CASSLGRWAKNIQYF. The CDR3, as DNA: TGTGCCAGCAGCTTAGGGAGGTGGGCCAAAAACATTCAGTACTTC.